The 5 T cell receptor beta chains presented below share a single source sample, sequenced in a study of beta chain features in type 1 diabetes. Expressed TCRB transcripts were sequenced because the isolated RNA had all been reverse transcribed beforehand. Assay: immunoSEQ multiplex PCR; the TCRdb copy retains only in-frame clones and omits some. Here the sample spans roughly 280,000 clones, about 23% being singletons. What these receptors recognize is not known. Points from the study as a whole: People with Type 1 diabetes carried modestly yet significantly shorter TCRB CDR3s in all four CD4+ subsets.

The sequenced material came from naive CD4+ T cells from blood. The receptors were gathered from a woman aged 30 to 39 with type 1 diabetes.

This clone was detected a few times. The V and J genes are TRBV30 and TRBJ1-2; a weak D match, TRBD1 (5 bases). The CDR3 loop spans 15 amino acids. Germline-derived CDR1 and CDR2 are GTSNPN and SVGIG (reference sequence). CDR3 nucleotide sequence: TGTGCGGGGAAGGTTGCTTTGGGGCGAGAGTCTGGCTACACCTTC. As protein: CAGKVALGRESGYTF.

A word on this clone: Other DNA sequences in the same sample also yield this CDR3. The V gene is TRBV30, the J gene TRBJ1-5; D might be TRBD1 (5 bases). The CDR3 is 13 residues long. Trimming stripped 1 base from V and 4 bases from J, with 8 bases between. Germline V gene sequence: CDR1 GTSNPN, CDR2 SVGIG (reference sequence). CDR3 residues: CAWSARGNQPQHF. CDR3 DNA sequence: TGTGCCTGGAGTGCTAGGGGAAATCAGCCCCAGCATTTT.

This clone appeared a few times. V gene TRBV6-1 combines with J gene TRBJ2-2; 11 positions agree with TRBD2. Germline-derived CDR1 and CDR2 are MNHNS and SASEGT. The CDR3 is made up of 17 amino acids. V shed 3 bases, J shed 2 bases, and the junction held 5 bases outside the gene matches. CDR3 in amino acids: CASSETSGAFNTGELFF. CDR3 bases: TGTGCCAGCAGTGAGACTAGCGGGGCGTTTAACACCGGGGAGCTGTTTTTT.

V and J are TRBV30 and TRBJ1-2; TRBD1 agrees at 8 bases. CDR1 and CDR2 from the germline V gene are GTSNPN and SVGIG (reference sequence). This CDR3 is built from 16 residues. Germline trimming cut 5 bases from V and 4 bases from J; bases unmatched to any gene: 15. The CDR3 nucleotides read TGTGCCTGGGTTGGGGCAAGGACAGGGAAGTCCTATGGCTACACCTTC. Protein product: CAWVGARTGKSYGYTF.

This clone was detected a few times. The chain is built from TRBV25-1 and TRBJ2-5, with a weak D call TRBD2 (5 bases). The V gene lost 3 bases and the J gene lost 1 base, with 9 bases spanning the gap. Germline V gene sequence: CDR1 MGHDK, CDR2 SYGVNS. The CDR3 spans 14 residues. The CDR3 sequence: CASSEDGIQETQYF. The CDR3 DNA reads as TGTGCCAGCAGTGAGGACGGGATCCAAGAGACCCAGTACTTC.